The source of this T cell receptor (beta chain) is a study of cytomegalovirus exposure and HLA in healthy donors. Study background: Early release data held some 79 million unique TCRs from HLA-typed donors. Roughly 80% of some 390 genotyped donors fell in the Caucasian-associated ancestry cluster.

PCR employed 60 Vbeta and 13 Jbeta primers. Profiled with immunoSEQ multiplex PCR; TCRdb holds only in-frame clones, not every one. The sample carries 150,000 to 200,000 clones, roughly nine tenths recorded once. The V gene end was trimmed by 0 bases and the J gene end by 4 bases; junction bases not matched to a gene: 4. CDR3 length: 15 amino acids. Germline CDR1 SGDLS, CDR2 YYNGEE. The chain joins TRBV9 to TRBJ2-1, with 7 bases matching TRBD2. Source material: PBMCs. The clonotype was recovered from a boy younger than 10 in good health and CMV-seronegative. The CDR3 sequence: CASSVEAGKYNEQFF. CDR3 sequence (DNA): TGTGCCAGCAGCGTAGAAGCGGGAAAATACAATGAGCAGTTCTTC.